A selection of T cell receptor beta chains follows, all from one sample in a study of cytomegalovirus exposure and HLA in healthy donors. Sequencing was performed with immunoSEQ multiplex PCR; in TCRdb, only in-frame clones are kept and a portion is missing. This table has around 160,000 clones, about 71% appearing once. Sequencing used PBMCs. The source is a woman aged 40 to 55 in good health and CMV-seropositive. Each CDR3 is given with its conserved first and last residue. A D gene is named only where the DNA matches it firmly. The size entry is marked missing in some rows and otherwise reads once, few, many or a size class.

v_call	j_call	clone_size	d_call	cdr3_aa	cdr3_nt
TRBV25-1	TRBJ2-7	.	.	CASGPAGPLYEQYF	TGTGCCAGCGGCCCGGCAGGCCCCCTCTACGAGCAGTACTTC
TRBV5-4	TRBJ2-3	many	.	CASSPPAGQITDTQYF	TGTGCCAGCAGCCCCCCGGCGGGGCAAATCACAGATACGCAGTATTTT
TRBV5-1	TRBJ2-3	.	TRBD1	CASSSGQGGTDTQYF	TGCGCCAGCAGCTCAGGACAGGGGGGGACAGATACGCAGTATTTT
TRBV2	TRBJ2-3	few	.	CASSDLGLYTDTQYF	TGTGCCAGCAGTGATCTGGGGCTTTACACAGATACGCAGTATTTT
TRBV5-1	TRBJ1-5	.	.	CASSLGGDQPQHF	TGCGCCAGCAGCTTAGGAGGGGATCAGCCCCAGCATTTT
TRBV19	TRBJ1-4	.	TRBD1	CASSTTGTDEKLFF	TGTGCCAGTAGTACGACAGGGACAGATGAAAAACTGTTTTTT
TRBV4-2	TRBJ2-5	.	TRBD1	CASSLSGQGGLETQYF	TGTGCCAGCAGCCTGAGTGGACAGGGCGGCCTCGAGACCCAGTACTTC
TRBV28	TRBJ2-2	.	.	CASDSPGEKTGELFF	TGTGCCAGTGATTCCCCCGGGGAGAAGACCGGGGAGCTGTTTTTT
TRBV19	TRBJ1-3	.	.	CASRPDRFSGNTIYF	TGTGCCAGTAGACCCGACAGGTTTTCTGGAAACACCATATATTTT
TRBV19	TRBJ2-5	once	TRBD2	CASSSGGSQETQYF	TGTGCCAGTAGTAGCGGGGGATCCCAAGAGACCCAGTACTTC
TRBV7-2	TRBJ2-5	.	.	CASSLDLAGETQYF	TGTGCCAGCAGCTTGGATCTGGCGGGAGAGACCCAGTACTTC
TRBV9	TRBJ1-1	.	TRBD1	CASSFLMSGQGEGTEAFF	TGTGCCAGCAGCTTTTTGATGTCAGGACAGGGGGAAGGCACTGAAGCTTTCTTT
TRBV6-1	TRBJ1-5	few	.	CASSDYRHQPQHF	TGTGCCAGCAGTGATTATCGACACCAGCCCCAGCATTTT
TRBV6-5	TRBJ1-3	.	.	CASSYSTGSGNTIYF	TGTGCCAGCAGTTACTCAACAGGCTCTGGAAACACCATATATTTT
TRBV28	TRBJ1-1	.	.	CASSLKVEGNTEAFF	TGTGCCAGCAGTTTAAAGGTCGAGGGAAACACTGAAGCTTTCTTT
TRBV14	TRBJ2-7	.	TRBD2	CASSLVGGKPYEQYF	TGTGCCAGCAGCCTCGTGGGGGGGAAGCCCTACGAGCAGTACTTC
TRBV4-1	TRBJ2-7	.	TRBD2	CASSLPRGGGSYEQYF	TGCGCCAGCAGCTTACCTCGGGGGGGCGGCTCCTACGAGCAGTACTTC
TRBV25-1	TRBJ2-1	.	.	CASRLRRGSYNEQFF	TGTGCCAGCAGACTACGACGGGGTTCCTACAATGAGCAGTTCTTC
TRBV28	TRBJ2-3	once	TRBD2	CASSPRQGLSGTSGITSTDTQYF	TGTGCCAGCAGTCCACGACAGGGTCTATCAGGGACTAGCGGGATAACTAGCACAGATACGCAGTATTTT
TRBV6-1	TRBJ2-1	.	.	CASSVEGERYNEQFF	TGTGCCAGCAGTGTAGAGGGGGAGCGTTACAATGAGCAGTTCTTC
TRBV7-6	TRBJ2-7	.	TRBD1	CASSGPGTGVYEQYF	TGTGCCAGCAGCGGACCCGGGACAGGGGTCTACGAGCAGTACTTC
TRBV19	TRBJ2-2	.	.	CASSISQGGELFF	TGTGCCAGTAGTATATCTCAGGGCGGGGAGCTGTTTTTT
TRBV5-1	TRBJ2-2	.	.	CASSLGARDTGELFF	TGCGCCAGCAGCTTGGGGGCCAGGGATACCGGGGAGCTGTTTTTT
TRBV19	TRBJ2-5	.	TRBD2	CASSIRGTSGNQETQYF	TGTGCCAGTAGTATCAGAGGAACTAGCGGGAACCAAGAGACCCAGTACTTC
TRBV5-1	TRBJ2-1	.	TRBD1	CASSLDRGPSNEQFF	TGCGCCAGCAGCTTGGACAGGGGGCCCTCGAATGAGCAGTTCTTC
TRBV9	TRBJ1-3	.	.	CASSVDYEGNTIYF	TGTGCCAGCAGCGTAGACTATGAGGGAAACACCATATATTTT
TRBV28	TRBJ2-7	.	.	CASSSLGSYEQYF	TGTGCCAGCAGTTCGCTGGGCTCCTACGAGCAGTACTTC
TRBV6-6	TRBJ2-7	few	TRBD1	CASSYSGDRYEQYF	TGTGCCAGCAGTTACTCTGGGGACAGGTACGAGCAGTACTTC
TRBV5-6	TRBJ2-5	.	TRBD2	CASSLPGGRETQYF	TGTGCCAGCAGCTTGCCGGGAGGGAGGGAGACCCAGTACTTC
TRBV6-6	TRBJ2-1	.	TRBD1	CASSYQGQGNNEQFF	TGTGCCAGCAGTTACCAGGGACAGGGAAACAATGAGCAGTTCTTC
TRBV13	TRBJ2-2	.	.	CASSLGLRSATGELFF	TGTGCCAGCAGCTTAGGCCTGAGGAGTGCTACCGGGGAGCTGTTTTTT
TRBV7-2	TRBJ2-7	once	.	CASSSEGGNEQYF	TGTGCCAGCAGCTCCGAAGGGGGAAACGAGCAGTACTTC
TRBV19	TRBJ2-7	.	TRBD2	CASSIVGLAGGVSYEQYF	TGTGCCAGTAGTATCGTGGGACTAGCGGGAGGGGTCTCCTACGAGCAGTACTTC
TRBV2	TRBJ1-4	.	.	CASSTTNEKLFF	TGTGCCAGCAGCACAACTAATGAAAAACTGTTTTTT
TRBV9	TRBJ2-7	few	.	CASSVEAGGPYEQYF	TGTGCCAGCAGCGTAGAGGCCGGGGGACCCTACGAGCAGTACTTC
TRBV18	TRBJ2-3	few	TRBD1	CASSRRQGTDTQYF	TGTGCCAGCTCCCGCCGACAGGGGACGGATACGCAGTATTTT
TRBV5-4	TRBJ2-1	.	TRBD1	CASSLEEGATDEQFF	TGTGCCAGCAGCTTGGAAGAGGGGGCGACGGATGAGCAGTTCTTC
TRBV2	TRBJ1-2	.	TRBD1	CASRRQGISGYTF	TGTGCCAGCAGGAGACAGGGAATATCTGGCTACACCTTC
TRBV4-1	TRBJ1-5	once	.	CASSQVASGGSRAGPQHF	TGCGCCAGCAGCCAAGTAGCCTCGGGGGGGTCTAGGGCGGGGCCCCAGCATTTT
TRBV29-1	TRBJ2-1	few	.	CSVEFKNSYNEQFF	TGCAGCGTTGAATTTAAAAACTCCTACAATGAGCAGTTCTTC
TRBV29-1	TRBJ1-4	.	.	CSVGHPDRQGGEKLFF	TGCAGCGTTGGTCATCCTGACCGTCAGGGCGGTGAAAAACTGTTTTTT
TRBV7-9	TRBJ2-1	.	.	CSSCPSISYNEQFF	TGTTCCAGCTGCCCGAGTATCTCCTACAATGAGCAGTTCTTC
TRBV5-4	TRBJ1-2	few	.	CASTQDPGELSGYTF	TGTGCCAGCACCCAGGATCCGGGGGAACTGAGTGGCTACACCTTC
TRBV2	TRBJ1-1	.	.	CASSEGRVNTEAFF	TGTGCCAGCAGTGAAGGGAGGGTGAACACTGAAGCTTTCTTT
TRBV19	TRBJ1-4	.	.	CASRSQDNEKLFF	TGTGCCAGTCGATCGCAGGATAATGAAAAACTGTTTTTT
TRBV7-8	TRBJ1-1	.	.	CASSLQARGGISDTEAFF	TGTGCCAGCAGCTTACAGGCCAGGGGAGGGATCTCGGACACTGAAGCTTTCTTT
TRBV7-9	TRBJ1-1	.	TRBD1	CASSPDRPNGGVFF	TGTGCCAGCAGTCCGGACAGGCCTAATGGTGGGGTTTTCTTT
TRBV19	TRBJ1-1	.	.	CASTLGRTEAFF	TGTGCCAGTACCCTGGGGAGGACTGAAGCTTTCTTT